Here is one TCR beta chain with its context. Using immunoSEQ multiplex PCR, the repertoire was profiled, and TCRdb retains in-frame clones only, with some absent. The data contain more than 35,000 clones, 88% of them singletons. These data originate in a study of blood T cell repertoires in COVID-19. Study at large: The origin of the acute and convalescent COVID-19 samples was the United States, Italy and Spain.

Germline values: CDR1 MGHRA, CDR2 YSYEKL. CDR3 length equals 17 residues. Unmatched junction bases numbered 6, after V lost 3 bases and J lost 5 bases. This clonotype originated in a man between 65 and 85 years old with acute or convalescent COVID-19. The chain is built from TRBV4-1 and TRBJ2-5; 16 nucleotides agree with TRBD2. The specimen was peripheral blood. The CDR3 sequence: CASSHMGLAGGPETQYF. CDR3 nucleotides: TGCGCCAGCAGCCATATGGGACTAGCGGGAGGGCCGGAGACCCAGTACTTC.